This T cell receptor beta chain was captured by sequencing in a study of T cells after yellow fever vaccination. Study-level findings and limits: Clonotype sharing between CD4 and CD8 compartments was small. Boosting was followed by the reappearance of most primary-vaccination clones (approximately 95% CD4, under 90% CD8). FACS-sorted repertoires might harbor abundant contaminating clonotypes from the bulk population.

Making TCR cDNA involved 5'RACE template switching, which added UMIs and a universal primer site. Each CDR3 protein is one row after TCRdb ran MiXCR on the 5' RACE reads. The table includes over 150,000 distinct CDR3 sequences, approximately 6.2% detected once. In this sample, this clonotype turned up many times. As yet, its antigen is unknown. The CDR3 is 16 amino acids. V lost 1 base and J lost 8; bases outside the gene matches: 6. Germline-derived CDR1 and CDR2 are SGHAT and FQDESV (reference sequence). The specimen was CD4+ T cells sorted from PBMCs, collected on the day of the first yellow fever vaccination. The rearrangement uses TRBV11-1 and TRBJ2-1; 12 nucleotides match TRBD2. The sequence came from a man aged 18-30 years who received the YFV17D yellow fever vaccine. The CDR3 DNA reads TGTGCCAGCAGCTTAGTACCTAGCGGGGGGGGTGATGAGCAGTTCTTC. Amino acids: CASSLVPSGGGDEQFF.